The 25 T cell receptor beta chains listed next were all sequenced from one sample in a study of T-cell reconstitution after alpha-beta-depleted transplantation in children (dated by TCRdb to between 2015 and 2016). The treatment or condition label corresponds to: allogeneic hematopoietic cell transplantation with graft depleted of TCRalphabeta T cells and CD19 B cells. Libraries were made using PCR. TCRdb lists the instrument as Illumina HiSeq 2500. To normalize quantification of the TCRbeta repertoire, the TCR libraries were built with molecular barcoding that relied on unique molecular identifiers. TCRdb itself trimmed the public reads at Q25 with fastp, ran MiXCR and retained productive beta chains. Duplicate CDR3 protein sequences are folded into a single record with the most common DNA and genes. Counted in this sample were roughly 400,000 distinct CDR3 sequences; roughly 43% of them appeared once. The ten largest account for about 30% of the sample.

The sequencing used PBMCs, collected before TCRalphabeta/CD19-depleted stem cell transplant. These receptor sequences come from a girl aged 2 to 10 with aplastic anemia, due to receive a stem cell transplant.

The sample holds many counts of this clonotype. The chain uses TRBV30 and TRBJ1-1; the D is unclear. This CDR3 region has 13 residues. Germline CDR1 and CDR2: GTSNPN and SVGIG (reference sequence). Trimming shortened V by 2 bases and J by 1 base, and 8 bases separated the two germline ends. The CDR3 sequence: CAWSQGRNTEAFF. CDR3 DNA sequence: TGTGCCTGGAGTCAAGGTCGGAACACTGAAGCTTTCTTT.

The rearrangement links TRBV20-1 to TRBJ1-1; D may be TRBD1 (5 bases). The V and J ends lost 3 bases and 8 bases respectively, with 19 bases between them. The germline V gene has CDR1 DFQATT and CDR2 SNEGSKA (reference sequence). The CDR3 length is 14 residues. In nucleotides, the CDR3 is TGCAGTGCTAGGGAGGGGAATTCGAGCACCGAAGCTTTCTTT. Its translation: CSAREGNSSTEAFF.

The CDR3 DNA follows: TGTGCCAGCAGTTCGTATCCAGGGGGAAGAACCGGGGAGCTGTTTTTT. Its translation: CASSSYPGGRTGELFF. V usage is TRBV27 and J usage is TRBJ2-2, with 7 positions matching TRBD1. V lost 4 bases and J lost 5; bases outside the gene matches: 10. Germline CDR1 reads MNHEY; CDR2 reads SMNVEV (reference sequence). The CDR3 runs to 16 residues.

The chain recombines TRBV27 with TRBJ2-7; D not resolved. The germline CDR1 and CDR2 sequences are MNHEY and SMNVEV (reference sequence). Trimming removed 1 base at V and 5 bases at J, with 12 bases between. The CDR3 is 14 residues long. The CDR3 protein is CASSLWSGSHEQYF. In nucleotides, the CDR3 is TGTGCCAGCAGTTTATGGTCCGGGTCCCACGAGCAGTACTTC.

This clonotype was counted many times. The rearrangement joins TRBV20-1 to TRBJ2-7, with D maybe TRBD1 (5 bases). Per germline, CDR1 DFQATT and CDR2 SNEGSKA (reference sequence). This CDR3 has 13 residues. Trimming left V 5 bases short and J 6 bases short, with 17 bases between. CDR3 nucleotides: TGCAGTGCTCGTTCCGGGCACAGGTCCGAGCAGTACTTC. Its protein is CSARSGHRSEQYF.

The rearrangement uses TRBV20-1 and TRBJ2-7, with 10 bases identical to TRBD2. V lost 3 bases to trimming and J lost 3 bases; unmatched junction nucleotides: 17. Germline CDR1 is DFQATT and CDR2 is SNEGSKA (reference sequence). This CDR3 contains 18 residues. The CDR3 coding sequence is TGCAGTGCTAGGGCAGAGCGGGAGGGCCCTCATGATCTCTACGAGCAGTACTTC. It specifies CSARAEREGPHDLYEQYF.

This clonotype has at least ten counts. The junction departs from the called germline gene at one end, perhaps through a read error. This chain uses TRBV7-6 with TRBJ2-3; the D is unclear. The length of the CDR3 is 12 residues. Germline V CDR1 and CDR2: SGHVS, FNYEAQ. The CDR3 loop is CASSLGADTQYF. CDR3 sequence (DNA): TGTGCCAGCAGTTTAGGTGCAGATACGCAGTATTTT.

This rearrangement joins TRBV20-1 to TRBJ1-5; D is unresolved. Looked up from germline, CDR1 is DFQATT and CDR2 is SNEGSKA (reference sequence). V shed 5 bases and J shed 0 bases, with 11 bases lying between them. CDR3 length: 14 amino acids. Written as DNA, the CDR3 is TGCAGTGCTGCGGTGGCGAATAGCAATCAGCCCCAGCATTTT. The encoded protein is CSAAVANSNQPQHF.

V is TRBV5-1 and J is TRBJ2-1; D may be TRBD1 (6 bases). The length of the CDR3 is 15 residues. Germline loops: CDR1 SGHRS, CDR2 YFSETQ. The V end lost 2 bases, the J end lost 8 bases, and 17 bases lay between the germline ends. CDR3: CASSFSGVKGDEQFF. The CDR3 nucleotides read TGCGCCAGCAGCTTCTCAGGGGTGAAGGGCGATGAGCAGTTCTTC.

This chain links TRBV30 with TRBJ1-2; no clear D. CDR1 and CDR2 (germline): GTSNPN, SVGIG (reference sequence). CDR3 length equals 11 residues. The V gene lost 4 bases and the J gene lost 4 bases, with 7 bases spanning the gap. The DNA of the CDR3 is TGTGCCTGGACTGGACCCTATGGCTACACCTTC. Translating it yields CAWTGPYGYTF. Filled out from reference TRBV30 and TRBJ1-2, the complete variable domain reads SQTIHQWPATLVQPVGSPLSLECTVEGTSNPNLYWYRQAAGRGLQLLFYSVGIGQISSEVPQNLSASRPQDRQFILSSKKLLLSDSGFYLCAWTGPYGYTFGSGTRLTVV.

This clonotype was seen ten or more times. This chain's CDR3 is CSARELQERHGYTF. CDR3 sequence (DNA): TGCAGTGCTAGGGAATTACAGGAACGGCATGGCTACACCTTC. The rearrangement joins TRBV20-1 to TRBJ1-2; D is perhaps TRBD1 (5 bases). In germline, CDR1 is DFQATT, CDR2 SNEGSKA (reference sequence). This CDR3 region has 14 residues. The V gene lost 3 bases and the J gene lost 6 bases, with 17 bases spanning the gap.

This clonotype was detected only a few times. The V call is TRBV28, the J call TRBJ2-7; 10 bases match TRBD2. The J segment lost 6 bases and the V segment lost 2 bases, leaving 7 bases of the junction unmatched. The CDR3 covers 15 residues. The germline CDR1 and CDR2 sequences are MDHEN and SYDVKM. This CDR3 reads CASSLVLAGRSEQYF. The CDR3 bases are TGTGCCAGCAGTTTAGTACTAGCGGGAAGGAGCGAGCAGTACTTC. Full variable domain (outside the CDR3, taken from reference TRBV28 and TRBJ2-7): DVKVTQSSRYLVKRTGEKVFLECVQDMDHENMFWYRQDPGLGLRLIYFSYDVKMKEKGDIPEGYSVSREKKERFSLILESASTNQTSMYLCASSLVLAGRSEQYFGPGTRLTVT.

This clonotype was seen more than once but under ten times. The chain links TRBV5-1 to TRBJ2-5, with 7 bases aligning to TRBD2. The CDR3 consists of 15 residues. Germline CDR1 is SGHRS and CDR2 is YFSETQ. Trimming took 0 bases from V and 2 from J; bases not matched to a gene: 4. The CDR3 reads CASSLVPGLQETQYF. In nucleotides, the CDR3 is TGCGCCAGCAGCTTGGTTCCGGGACTACAAGAGACCCAGTACTTC. Full variable domain (rest looked up from reference TRBV5-1 and TRBJ2-5): KAGVTQTPRYLIKTRGQQVTLSCSPISGHRSVSWYQQTPGQGLQFLFEYFSETQRNKGNFPGRFSGRQFSNSRSEMNVSTLELGDSALYLCASSLVPGLQETQYFGPGTRLLVL.

V gene TRBV27 combines with J gene TRBJ2-1; 10 bases agree with TRBD1. The CDR3 totals 17 residues. V was clipped by 0 bases and J by 4 bases; unmatched bases: 6. Germline V gene data show CDR1 as MNHEY and CDR2 as SMNVEV (reference sequence). The CDR3 nucleotides read TGTGCCAGCAGTTTATCGATCGGGACAGGGGTATACAATGAGCAGTTCTTC. It specifies CASSLSIGTGVYNEQFF.

The gene calls are TRBV29-1 and TRBJ1-3; D might be TRBD1 (5 bases). Trimming took off 2 bases at V and 4 bases at J, with 12 bases between the two ends. The CDR3 totals 14 residues. Germline assignment: CDR1 SQVTM and CDR2 ANQGSEA. CDR3 amino acids: CSVEQGNSGNTIYF. The CDR3 coding sequence is TGCAGCGTTGAACAGGGTAATTCAGGAAACACCATATATTTT.

The chain is built from TRBV20-1 and TRBJ2-7; TRBD2 might be the D (5 bases). The germline V gene encodes CDR1 DFQATT and CDR2 SNEGSKA (reference sequence). V lost 0 bases and J lost 7, with 16 bases in between. There are 14 residues in the CDR3. Written as DNA, the CDR3 is TGCAGTGCTAGAGATCGGGCGGGCCTTGGTGAGCAGTACTTC. It translates to CSARDRAGLGEQYF.

This clonotype turned up a few times. The chain employs TRBV12-3 or TRBV12-4 and TRBJ2-7; maybe TRBD1 (6 bases). The CDR3 extends over 14 amino acids. Deletions cut 0 bases from V and 0 bases from J, with 6 bases between. The CDR3 DNA is TGTGCCAGCAGTTTAGCGACAGGCTCCTACGAGCAGTACTTC. Residues: CASSLATGSYEQYF.

The table lists this clonotype with a few counts. This chain connects TRBV4-3 to TRBJ2-2, with D maybe TRBD2 (6 bases). Trimming cost V 6 bases and J 7 bases, with 15 bases left between them. The CDR3 contains 14 residues. Germline V gives CDR1 LGHNA, CDR2 YSLEER. For the CDR3, the DNA is TGCGCCAGCAGTAACCGGAGGGCGAACGGGGAGCTGTTTTTT. Its translation is CASSNRRANGELFF.

The chain couples TRBV7-9 to TRBJ2-2; no definite D call. V lost 4 bases to trimming and J lost 1 base, with 10 bases between them. From germline, CDR1 is SEHNR and CDR2 FQNEAQ (reference sequence). CDR3 length equals 15 residues. The CDR3 here is CASSSPMGNTGELFF. In nucleotides, the CDR3 is TGTGCCAGCAGCTCCCCTATGGGGAACACCGGGGAGCTGTTTTTT.

The table lists this clonotype with a few counts. V gene TRBV18 combines with J gene TRBJ2-7; 10 nucleotides align to TRBD2. The CDR3 contains 16 residues. From germline, CDR1 is KGHSH and CDR2 LQKENI. V shed 6 bases and J 5 bases; nucleotides not matched to a gene: 13. This chain's CDR3 is CASSGGLAGALHEQYF. In DNA form, the CDR3 reads TGTGCCAGCTCGGGCGGGCTAGCGGGAGCTCTCCACGAGCAGTACTTC.

This chain links TRBV5-6 with TRBJ2-1; no firm D call. The germline V gene has CDR1 SGHDT and CDR2 YYEEEE. The CDR3 is made up of 14 amino acids. The V end lost 6 bases, the J end lost 4 bases, and 14 bases lay between the germline ends. This CDR3 is CASNLLVSYNEQFF. CDR3 DNA sequence: TGTGCCAGCAATCTATTAGTCTCGTACAATGAGCAGTTCTTC. Combining the CDR3 with reference TRBV5-6 and TRBJ2-1 gives the whole variable domain DAGVTQSPTHLIKTRGQQVTLRCSPKSGHDTVSWYQQALGQGPQFIFQYYEEEERQRGNFPDRFSGHQFPNYSSELNVNALLLGDSALYLCASNLLVSYNEQFFGPGTRLTVL.

This clonotype was seen only a few times. The chain recombines TRBV2 with TRBJ1-2; D not certain. The V gene's germline CDR1 is SNHLY and CDR2 FYNNEI. The CDR3 is made up of 13 amino acids. The V and J ends lost 8 bases and 6 bases respectively, with 16 bases between them. The CDR3 coding sequence is TGTGCCAGCCTAAACCTTGGCAGAAATGGCTACACCTTC. Translated: CASLNLGRNGYTF.

This clonotype appeared many times. The chain joins TRBV28 to TRBJ2-5; 13 bases map to TRBD2. The CDR3 has 16 residues. After removal of 3 bases from V and 5 bases from J, the junction contained 6 bases not matched to a gene. Per germline, CDR1 MDHEN and CDR2 SYDVKM. CDR3 protein: CASSFGTSGKGETQYF. CDR3 nucleotide sequence: TGTGCCAGCAGTTTCGGGACTAGCGGGAAGGGGGAGACCCAGTACTTC.

This clonotype was seen repeatedly, ten times or more. The chain joins TRBV7-2 to TRBJ2-7; TRBD2 matches at 10 bases. The J segment lost 6 bases and the V segment lost 5 bases, leaving 10 bases of the junction unmatched. From germline, CDR1 is SGHTA and CDR2 FQGNSA. This CDR3 spans 15 amino acids. CDR3 sequence: CASSTLAGVYGEQYF. CDR3 nucleotide sequence: TGTGCCAGCAGCACCCTAGCGGGAGTTTATGGCGAGCAGTACTTC. Full variable domain (missing parts from reference TRBV7-2 and TRBJ2-7): GAGVSQSPSNKVTEKGKDVELRCDPISGHTALYWYRQSLGQGLEFLIYFQGNSAPDKSGLPSDRFSAERTGGSVSTLTIQRTQQEDSAVYLCASSTLAGVYGEQYFGPGTRLTVT.

The V call is TRBV28, the J call TRBJ2-4; the D gene could be TRBD1 or TRBD2 (5 bases each). V shed 5 bases and J shed 12 bases, with 8 bases lying between them. In germline, CDR1 is MDHEN, CDR2 SYDVKM. The length of the CDR3 is 10 residues. CDR3 protein: CASSGTAQYF. The CDR3 DNA follows: TGTGCCAGCAGTGGGACGGCTCAGTACTTC.